These T cell receptor beta chains were read from a single sample in a study of shared clonotypes between healthy human individuals. Produced via immunoSEQ multiplex PCR; TCRdb's table is partial and in-frame only. Among some 790,000 clones, about two thirds were seen once, and the ten largest hold over 1.5%. Sequenced material: memory CD4+ T cells sorted from blood. The receptors shown here come from a woman aged 25 to 39 in good health. Each CDR3 is given with its conserved first and last residue. A D gene is named only where the DNA matches it firmly. Only part of the rows carry a size: once, few, many, or a class if the clone is expanded.

J	V	D	size	DNA	CDR3
TRBJ2-3	TRBV19	TRBD2	.	TGTGCCAGTATGGTAGCGGGAGTAATAGATACGCAGTATTTT	CASMVAGVIDTQYF
TRBJ2-7	TRBV18	.	.	TGTGCCAGCTCACCACGGGGCCTCAACGAGCAGTACTTC	CASSPRGLNEQYF
TRBJ1-4	TRBV30	TRBD1	.	TGTGCCTGGAGGGGACAGGGAGGAGGTGAAAAACTGTTTTTT	CAWRGQGGGEKLFF
TRBJ2-7	TRBV4-2	TRBD1	.	TGTGCCAGCAGCCAAGGAGTACGGACAGGGCGAGACGAGCAGTACTTC	CASSQGVRTGRDEQYF
TRBJ2-7	TRBV30	TRBD2	few	TGTGCCTGGAAGGCGGGGACCGCCTGGAGGGAGGGGCAGTACTTC	CAWKAGTAWREGQYF
TRBJ1-1	TRBV4-1	.	.	TGCGCCAGCAGGTCTTCGGGGACCCCTGAAGCTTTCTTT	CASRSSGTPEAFF
TRBJ2-7	TRBV5-5	.	.	TGTGCCAGCAGCGTACCGGGAAACAAGGGGCAGTACTTC	CASSVPGNKGQYF
TRBJ1-2	TRBV7-2	.	many	TGTGCCAGCAGAAGGCAGCGAACTGACTATGGCTACACCTTC	CASRRQRTDYGYTF
TRBJ2-5	TRBV11-2	.	many	TGTGCCAGCAGCTTAGGGCGTATGCAGAAGGAGACCCAGTACTTC	CASSLGRMQKETQYF
TRBJ2-7	TRBV11-2	.	.	TGTGCCAGCAGCCAAGGGCAGGGTACTGTTAACGAGCAGTACTTC	CASSQGQGTVNEQYF
TRBJ2-1	TRBV7-9	TRBD2	.	TGTGCCAGCAGCTTAGTTCGGACTAGCGTCCATGAGCAGTTCTTC	CASSLVRTSVHEQFF
TRBJ2-5	TRBV5-4	TRBD1	.	TGTGCCAGCAGCAAACGGACAGGGATTGGGCAAGAGACCCAGTACTTC	CASSKRTGIGQETQYF
TRBJ2-5	TRBV10-3	TRBD1	.	TGTGCCATCAGAGGCTCTCAGGGGGCTCAAGAGACCCAGTACTTC	CAIRGSQGAQETQYF
TRBJ2-5	TRBV11-2	.	.	TGTGCCAGCAGCTTAGCCGGAGTGGGTGAGACCCAGTACTTC	CASSLAGVGETQYF
TRBJ2-7	TRBV29-1	.	.	TGCAGCGTTGTCGGTACAGAATCATCCTACGAGCAGTACTTC	CSVVGTESSYEQYF
TRBJ1-3	TRBV7-2	.	.	TGTGCCAGCAGCTTACAGGGCTACTCTGGAAACACCATATATTTT	CASSLQGYSGNTIYF
TRBJ2-3	TRBV10-1	.	.	TGCGCCAGCAGTGACCCTAGGGGAAGCACAGATACGCAGTATTTT	CASSDPRGSTDTQYF
TRBJ2-6	TRBV7-8	.	.	TGTGCCAGCAGCCAACCCCATTACCCACAAAGTCGGGCCAACGTCCTGACTTTC	CASSQPHYPQSRANVLTF
TRBJ2-1	TRBV5-1	.	.	TGCGCCAGCAGCTTACTGGTAGGCGGGAATGAGTGGTTCTTC	CASSLLVGGNEWFF
TRBJ1-1	TRBV7-2	.	.	TGTGCCAGCAGCTTTGGGGGTGGTGACACTGAAGCTTTCTTT	CASSFGGGDTEAFF
TRBJ1-5	TRBV25-1	.	.	TGTGCCAGCAGTCAAGGAAACAATCAGCCCCAGCATTTT	CASSQGNNQPQHF
TRBJ2-5	TRBV28	TRBD1	once	TGTGCCAGCAGCCGGGACAGGGTCCAAGAGACCCAGTACTTC	CASSRDRVQETQYF
TRBJ2-3	TRBV19	.	few	TGTGCCAGTAGTATAGGTCAGTCCGGCACAGATACGCAGTATTTT	CASSIGQSGTDTQYF
TRBJ2-2	TRBV5-5	.	.	TGTGCCAGCAGCTGGGCTCAAATAGGGACCGGGGAGCTGTTTTTT	CASSWAQIGTGELFF
TRBJ2-7	TRBV5-1	.	.	TGCGCCAGCAGCTTGGGCAGCCAAAGCTACGAGCAGTACTTC	CASSLGSQSYEQYF
TRBJ2-7	TRBV6-5	.	once	TGTGCCAGCAGGAGTGGGACACGGTGGGAGGAGCAGTACTTC	CASRSGTRWEEQYF
TRBJ2-5	TRBV28	TRBD1	.	TGTGCCAGCAGTTTATTGGCAGGGGGCTTGGAGACCCAGTACTTC	CASSLLAGGLETQYF
TRBJ1-3	TRBV5-1	.	.	TGCGCCAGCAGCGGGGCAGGCTATAGCTCTGGAAACACCATATATTTT	CASSGAGYSSGNTIYF
TRBJ2-7	TRBV4-1	TRBD2	.	TGCGCCAGCAGCCAAACAACTAGCGGGAGGGCCCGAAACGAGCAGTACTTC	CASSQTTSGRARNEQYF
TRBJ2-6	TRBV18	TRBD1	.	TGTGCCAGCTCATTACAGGGGGGCAGCTCTGGGGCCAACGTCCTGACTTTC	CASSLQGGSSGANVLTF
TRBJ2-5	TRBV19	.	few	TGTGCCAGTAGTAGCGGGGGGACAGGGAGGGAGACCCAGTACTTC	CASSSGGTGRETQYF